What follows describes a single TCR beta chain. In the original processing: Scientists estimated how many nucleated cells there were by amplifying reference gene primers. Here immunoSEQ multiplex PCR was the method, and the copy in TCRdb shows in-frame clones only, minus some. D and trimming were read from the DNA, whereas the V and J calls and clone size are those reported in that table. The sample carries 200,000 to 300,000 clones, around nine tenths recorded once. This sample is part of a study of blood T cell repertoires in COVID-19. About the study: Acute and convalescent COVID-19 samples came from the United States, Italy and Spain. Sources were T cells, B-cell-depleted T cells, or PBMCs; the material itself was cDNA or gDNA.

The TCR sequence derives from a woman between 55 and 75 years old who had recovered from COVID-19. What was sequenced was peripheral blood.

CDR3 in amino acids: CASSRQTGGTDTQYF. CDR3 sequence (DNA): TGTGCCAGCAGCCGACAGACAGGGGGCACAGATACGCAGTATTTT. The chain is built from TRBV3-1 (or the pseudogene TRBV3-2) and TRBJ2-3; 8 bases agree with TRBD1. CDR1 is LGHDT, CDR2 YNNKEL, per germline (reference sequence). Trimming removed 4 bases from V and 1 base from J; junction bases left unmatched: 4. This CDR3 has 15 amino acids.